This T cell receptor beta chain came from a study of early T cells in non-severe SARS-CoV-2 infection. Study in general: Chains were unpaired, as sequencing was done on bulk RNA from unsorted whole blood. General study findings and limits: VDJdb matching favored anti-spike CD8 responses, missing private and CD4 specificities.

This CDR3 is built from 14 residues. CDR1 and CDR2 (germline): SGHAT, FQNNGV. V shed 7 bases, J shed 0 bases, and the junction held 5 bases outside the gene matches. TCRdb analysed the 5' RACE reads with MiXCR anew, one entry per CDR3 protein. The sample includes 15,000 to 20,000 distinct CDR3 sequences, about 5% of them seen just once. Within the sample, this clonotype is medium-sized (0.01 to 0.1%). Its antigen is not known. Source material: whole blood. The clonotype comes from an adult who was a healthcare worker with PCR-confirmed SARS-CoV-2 infection or an uninfected control (not recorded which). The chain carries TRBV11-2 and TRBJ1-2; 7 nucleotides match TRBD1. The CDR3 protein is CASTATGTNYGYTF. The DNA for the CDR3 is TGTGCCAGCACAGCGACAGGGACTAACTATGGCTACACCTTC. Combining the CDR3 with reference TRBV11-2 and TRBJ1-2 gives the whole variable domain EAGVAQSPRYKIIEKRQSVAFWCNPISGHATLYWYQQILGQGPKLLIQFQNNGVVDDSQLPKDRFSAERLKGVDSTLKIQPAKLEDSAVYLCASTATGTNYGYTFGSGTRLTVV.